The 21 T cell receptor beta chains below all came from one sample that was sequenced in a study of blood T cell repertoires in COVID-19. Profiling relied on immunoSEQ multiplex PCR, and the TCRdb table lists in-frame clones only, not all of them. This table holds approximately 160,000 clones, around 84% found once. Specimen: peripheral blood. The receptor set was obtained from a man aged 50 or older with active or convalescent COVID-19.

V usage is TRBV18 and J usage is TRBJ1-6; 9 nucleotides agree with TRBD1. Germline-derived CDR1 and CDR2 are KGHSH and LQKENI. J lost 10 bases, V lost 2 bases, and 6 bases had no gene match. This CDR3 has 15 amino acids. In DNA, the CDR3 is TGTGCCAGCTCACCAGGGACAGGGACGTTCTCACCCCTCCACTTT. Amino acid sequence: CASSPGTGTFSPLHF. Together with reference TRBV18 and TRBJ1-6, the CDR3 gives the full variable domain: NAGVMQNPRHLVRRRGQEARLRCSPMKGHSHVYWYRQLPEEGLKFMVYLQKENIIDESGMPKERFSAEFPKEGPSILRIQQVVRGDSAAYFCASSPGTGTFSPLHFGNGTRLTVT.

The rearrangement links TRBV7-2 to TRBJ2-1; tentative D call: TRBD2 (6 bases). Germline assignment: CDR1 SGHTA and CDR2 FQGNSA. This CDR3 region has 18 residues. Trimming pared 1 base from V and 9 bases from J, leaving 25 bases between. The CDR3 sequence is CASSLVSGISWGDSEQFF. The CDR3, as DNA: TGTGCCAGCAGCTTAGTATCGGGAATCAGCTGGGGGGATAGTGAGCAGTTCTTC.

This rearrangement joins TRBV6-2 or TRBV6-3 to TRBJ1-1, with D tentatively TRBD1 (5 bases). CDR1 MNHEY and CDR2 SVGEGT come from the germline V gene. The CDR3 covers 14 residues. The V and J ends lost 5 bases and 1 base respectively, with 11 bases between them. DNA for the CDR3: TGTGCCAGCAGTCCGGGTGGGGCGAACACTGAAGCTTTCTTT. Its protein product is CASSPGGANTEAFF.

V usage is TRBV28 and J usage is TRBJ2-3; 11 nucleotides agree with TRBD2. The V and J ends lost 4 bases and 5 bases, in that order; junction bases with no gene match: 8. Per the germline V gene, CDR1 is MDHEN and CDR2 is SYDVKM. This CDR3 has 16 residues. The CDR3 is CASSSFSGRALDTQYF. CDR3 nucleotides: TGTGCCAGCAGTTCCTTTAGCGGGAGGGCCCTAGATACGCAGTATTTT.

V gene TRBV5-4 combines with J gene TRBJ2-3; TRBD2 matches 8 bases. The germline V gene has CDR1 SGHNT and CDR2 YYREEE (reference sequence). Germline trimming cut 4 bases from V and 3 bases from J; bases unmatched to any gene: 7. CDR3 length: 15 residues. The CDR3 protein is CASSPGTSPTDTQYF. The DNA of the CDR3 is TGTGCCAGCAGCCCCGGGACTAGTCCAACAGATACGCAGTATTTT.

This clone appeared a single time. This chain's CDR3 is CASSQDGIGTSGRIEQFF. The CDR3 DNA sequence: TGCGCCAGCAGCCAAGACGGGATCGGGACTAGCGGGAGGATTGAGCAGTTCTTC. The chain combines TRBV4-3 with TRBJ2-1, with TRBD2 matching over 15 bases. Unmatched junction bases numbered 9, after V lost 0 bases and J lost 9 bases. CDR1 and CDR2 from the germline V gene are LGHNA and YSLEER. The CDR3 has 18 residues.

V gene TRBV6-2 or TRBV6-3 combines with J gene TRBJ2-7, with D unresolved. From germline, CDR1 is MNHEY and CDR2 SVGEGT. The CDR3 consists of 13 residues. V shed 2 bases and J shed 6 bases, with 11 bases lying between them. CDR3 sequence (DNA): TGTGCCAGCAGTTACAGTTCAGTGTTCGAGCAGTACTTC. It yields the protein CASSYSSVFEQYF.

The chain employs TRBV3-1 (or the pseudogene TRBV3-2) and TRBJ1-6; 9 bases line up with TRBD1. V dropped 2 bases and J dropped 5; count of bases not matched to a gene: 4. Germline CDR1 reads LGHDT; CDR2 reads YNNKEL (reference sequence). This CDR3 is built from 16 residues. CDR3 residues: CASSQKRQGDNSPLHF. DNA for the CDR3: TGTGCCAGCAGCCAAAAAAGACAGGGGGATAATTCACCCCTCCACTTT.

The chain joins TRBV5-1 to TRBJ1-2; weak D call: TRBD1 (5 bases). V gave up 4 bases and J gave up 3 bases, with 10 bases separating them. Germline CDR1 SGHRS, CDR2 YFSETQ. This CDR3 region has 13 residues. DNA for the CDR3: TGCGCCAGCAGCCCGACAGCCTACTATGGCTACACCTTC. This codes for CASSPTAYYGYTF.

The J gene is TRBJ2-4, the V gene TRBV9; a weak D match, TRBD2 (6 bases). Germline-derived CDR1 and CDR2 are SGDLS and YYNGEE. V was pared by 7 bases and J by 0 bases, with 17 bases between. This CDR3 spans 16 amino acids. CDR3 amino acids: CASATGESLAKNIQYF. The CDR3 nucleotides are TGTGCCAGCGCGACGGGGGAGTCACTAGCCAAAAACATTCAGTACTTC. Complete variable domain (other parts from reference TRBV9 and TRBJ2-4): DSGVTQTPKHLITATGQRVTLRCSPRSGDLSVYWYQQSLDQGLQFLIQYYNGEERAKGNILERFSAQQFPDLHSELNLSSLELGDSALYFCASATGESLAKNIQYFGAGTRLSVL.

CDR3 in amino acids: CASSFPLAGTNNEQFF. The CDR3 region has the DNA TGTGCCAGCAGCTTCCCACTAGCGGGGACGAATAATGAGCAGTTCTTC. The chain recombines TRBV13 with TRBJ2-1; 10 nucleotides align to TRBD2. V lost 3 bases, J lost 7 bases, and 9 bases stayed unmatched. CDR3 length: 16 amino acids. Per the germline V gene, CDR1 is PRHDT and CDR2 is FYEKMQ (reference sequence). The variable domain in full, with the rest retrieved from reference TRBV13 and TRBJ2-1, is AAGVIQSPRHLIKEKRETATLKCYPIPRHDTVYWYQQGPGQDPQFLISFYEKMQSDKGSIPDRFSAQQFSDYHSELNMSSLELGDSALYFCASSFPLAGTNNEQFFGPGTRLTVL.

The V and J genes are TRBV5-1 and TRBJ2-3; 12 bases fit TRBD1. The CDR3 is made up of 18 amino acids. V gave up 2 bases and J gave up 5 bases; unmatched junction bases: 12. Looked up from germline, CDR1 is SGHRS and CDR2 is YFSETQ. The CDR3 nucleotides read TGCGCCAGCAGCTTTGGGGGACAGGGGGCCTATTCTCTAGATACGCAGTATTTT. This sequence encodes CASSFGGQGAYSLDTQYF.

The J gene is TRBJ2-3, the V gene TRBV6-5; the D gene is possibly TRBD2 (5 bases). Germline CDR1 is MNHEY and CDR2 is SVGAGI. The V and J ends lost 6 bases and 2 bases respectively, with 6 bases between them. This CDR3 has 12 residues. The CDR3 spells CASRDSTDTQYF. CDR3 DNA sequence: TGTGCCAGCAGGGACTCCACAGATACGCAGTATTTT.

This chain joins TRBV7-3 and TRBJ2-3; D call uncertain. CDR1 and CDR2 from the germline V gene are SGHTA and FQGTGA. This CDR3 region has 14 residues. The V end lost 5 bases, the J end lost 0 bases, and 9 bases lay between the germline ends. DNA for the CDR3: TGTGCCAGCAGCCCCTCTGTAAGCACAGATACGCAGTATTTT. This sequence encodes CASSPSVSTDTQYF.

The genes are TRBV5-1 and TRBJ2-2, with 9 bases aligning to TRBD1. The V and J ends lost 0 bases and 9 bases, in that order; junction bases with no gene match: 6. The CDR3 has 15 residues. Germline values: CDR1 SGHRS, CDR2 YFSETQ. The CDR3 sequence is CASSLEGQGSRELFF. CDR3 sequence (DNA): TGCGCCAGCAGCTTGGAGGGACAGGGTTCCCGGGAGCTGTTTTTT.

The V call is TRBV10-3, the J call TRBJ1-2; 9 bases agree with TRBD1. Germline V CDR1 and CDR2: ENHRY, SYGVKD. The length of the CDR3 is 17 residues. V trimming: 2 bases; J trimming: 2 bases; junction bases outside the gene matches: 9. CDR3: CAISETTGGLGNYGYTF. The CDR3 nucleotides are TGTGCCATCAGTGAGACGACAGGGGGTCTAGGGAACTATGGCTACACCTTC.

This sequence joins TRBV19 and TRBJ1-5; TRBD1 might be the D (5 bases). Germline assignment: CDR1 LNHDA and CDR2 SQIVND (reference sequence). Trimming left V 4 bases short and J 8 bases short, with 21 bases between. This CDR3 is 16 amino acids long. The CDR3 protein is CASSNTADGTGEPQHF. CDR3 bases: TGTGCCAGTAGTAATACCGCGGATGGAACGGGGGAGCCCCAGCATTTT.

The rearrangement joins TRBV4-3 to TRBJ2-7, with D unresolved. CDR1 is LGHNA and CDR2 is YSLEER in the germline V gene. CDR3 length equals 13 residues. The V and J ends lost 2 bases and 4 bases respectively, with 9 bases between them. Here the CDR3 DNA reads TGCGCCAGCAGCCAAACGACTGTATACGAGCAGTACTTC. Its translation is CASSQTTVYEQYF.

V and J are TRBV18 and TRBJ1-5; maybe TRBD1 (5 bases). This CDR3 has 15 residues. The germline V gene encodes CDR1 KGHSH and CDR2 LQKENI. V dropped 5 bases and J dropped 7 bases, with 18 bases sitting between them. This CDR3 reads CASSTGGRVLQPQHF. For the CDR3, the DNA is TGTGCCAGCTCAACCGGTGGCAGGGTATTACAGCCCCAGCATTTT.

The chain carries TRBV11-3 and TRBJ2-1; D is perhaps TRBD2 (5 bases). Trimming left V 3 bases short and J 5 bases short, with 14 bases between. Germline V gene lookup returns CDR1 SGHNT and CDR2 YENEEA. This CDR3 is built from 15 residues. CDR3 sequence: CASSLLLVTDNEQFF. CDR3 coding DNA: TGTGCCAGCAGCTTGTTACTAGTGACCGACAATGAGCAGTTCTTC.

The chain's CDR3 is CASSTISGALTDTQYF. The DNA of the CDR3 is TGTGCCAGCAGCACCATTAGCGGGGCCCTCACAGATACGCAGTATTTT. The chain couples TRBV5-8 to TRBJ2-3, with 8 bases matching TRBD2. CDR1 is SGHTS, CDR2 YDEGEE, per germline. The V segment lost 4 bases and the J segment 2 bases; nucleotides outside the gene matches: 9. This CDR3 is 16 amino acids long.